The rows below give T cell receptor beta chains drawn from one sample of a study of CD8+CD57+ T cells in acquired aplastic anemia. In TCRdb, the reads were re-called with MiXCR into one record per CDR3 protein. The data hold roughly 180,000 distinct CDR3 sequences, with about three fifths observed a single time. Specimen: sorted CD4+, CD8+, or CD8+CD57+ T cells (not recorded which) from PBMCs. The receptors stem from a human donor with aplastic anemia. CDR3s include the opening cysteine and the closing phenylalanine or tryptophan. The D gene is left open where the match is weak. A clone size is listed for some rows: how often the clone was seen (once, few, many), or a class if it is expanded.

TGTGCTAGTGGTTTGGGACAGACCTACGAGCAGTACTTC,CASGLGQTYEQYF,TRBV12-5,TRBJ2-7,NA,many
TGTGCCAGCAGCCGGGCACGGTGGGGAGGCACTGAAGCTTTCTTT,CASSRARWGGTEAFF,TRBV7-8,TRBJ1-1,NA,NA
TGTGCCAGCTCATTGGCGCCAAGGTCTTCTGAAGCTTTCTTT,CASSLAPRSSEAFF,TRBV25-1,TRBJ1-1,NA,once
TGTGCCAGCAGTGTGGGACAGGGGGCGTATTCACCCCTCCACTTT,CASSVGQGAYSPLHF,TRBV2,TRBJ1-6,TRBD1,NA
TGTGCCAGTAGTCCCTGGGGACGAACGACTGAAGCTTTCTTT,CASSPWGRTTEAFF,TRBV19,TRBJ1-1,NA,many
TGTGCCAGCAGTTATGGACGGGAGCAGTACTTC,CASSYGREQYF,TRBV2,TRBJ2-7,NA,few
TGCGCCAGCAGCTTGGGACAGGGGGCGATGGACGAGCAGTACTTC,CASSLGQGAMDEQYF,TRBV5-1,TRBJ2-7,TRBD1,NA
TGCGCCAGCAGCTCCAATCCGGGGGCCACCTACAATGAGCAGTTCTTC,CASSSNPGATYNEQFF,TRBV5-1,TRBJ2-1,NA,NA
TGTGCCAGTAGTATAGGTTGGGGTGGGAATGAGCATTTTTTC,CASSIGWGGNEHFF,TRBV19,TRBJ2-1,NA,once
TGTGCCACCAGTGATTTAGGGCGGGAGGGCCGTAATGAGCAGTTCTTC,CATSDLGREGRNEQFF,TRBV24-1,TRBJ2-1,TRBD2,NA
TGTGCCAGCAGCTTAGAGGCGGGGACAGGCAATGAGCAGTTCTTC,CASSLEAGTGNEQFF,TRBV7-6,TRBJ2-1,TRBD1,NA
TGTGCCAGTTGCCCTGACACAGGGGTTAATTCACCCCTCCACTTT,CASCPDTGVNSPLHF,TRBV19,TRBJ1-6,TRBD1,once
TGTGCCAGCAGTGAGGACCCTGGAGCCATGAACACTGAAGCTTTCTTT,CASSEDPGAMNTEAFF,TRBV2,TRBJ1-1,NA,many
TGTGCCAGCAGCTTAGCACAGACAAATAATTCACCCCTCCACTTT,CASSLAQTNNSPLHF,TRBV7-9,TRBJ1-6,NA,NA
TGTGCCAGCAGCCATAGCTTTAGGCCGAACACTGAAGCTTTCTTT,CASSHSFRPNTEAFF,TRBV3-1,TRBJ1-1,NA,many
TGTGCCACTGCTAGCGGGAGTGTGGATGAGCAGTTCTTC,CATASGSVDEQFF,TRBV24-1,TRBJ2-1,TRBD2,NA
TGCAGTGCTAGCCGGGACGGCAATCAGCCCCAGCATTTT,CSASRDGNQPQHF,TRBV20-1,TRBJ1-5,NA,NA
TGCAGCGTTGATGGGACACCTCCTTCCTACAATGAGCAGTTCTTC,CSVDGTPPSYNEQFF,TRBV29-1,TRBJ2-1,NA,NA
TGTGCCAGCAGCGAACAGGGACAGGTCTACAATGAGCAGTTCTTC,CASSEQGQVYNEQFF,TRBV5-4,TRBJ2-1,TRBD1,NA
TGCAGTGCTGGCCGGGACCATAAAGAGACCCAGTACTTC,CSAGRDHKETQYF,TRBV20-1,TRBJ2-5,NA,many
TGTGCCAGCAGTTTTCCCCCGGAGATTTACGAGCAGTACTTC,CASSFPPEIYEQYF,TRBV12-3/TRBV12-4,TRBJ2-7,NA,few
TGTGCCACCAGTGATCCGAACGGGGCAGATACGCAGTATTTT,CATSDPNGADTQYF,TRBV24-1,TRBJ2-3,NA,NA
TGTGCCAGCAGCTTAGGTCAGGGAGCTAACTATGGCTACACCTTC,CASSLGQGANYGYTF,TRBV7-9,TRBJ1-2,NA,many
TGTGCCAGCACCGCAAGCGGTCTTACAGATACGCAGTATTTT,CASTASGLTDTQYF,TRBV9,TRBJ2-3,NA,NA
TGCAGTGCTAGAGTCCGCAGGGGGGATGATTCACCCCTCCACTTT,CSARVRRGDDSPLHF,TRBV20-1,TRBJ1-6,TRBD1,NA
TGTGCCAGCAGCTTAGGGTTCTCCTACGAGCAGTACTTC,CASSLGFSYEQYF,TRBV11-2,TRBJ2-7,NA,NA
TGTGCCAGCAGCCAGGGACTCTCGAACACCGGGGAGCTGTTTTTT,CASSQGLSNTGELFF,TRBV7-9,TRBJ2-2,NA,NA
TGTGCCAGTAGTATGGCAGGGAATGCTCCTGGAAACACCATATATTTT,CASSMAGNAPGNTIYF,TRBV19,TRBJ1-3,NA,NA
TGTGCCACCAGCAGAGATCGGCCGACTTCCTACAATGAGCAGTTCTTC,CATSRDRPTSYNEQFF,TRBV15,TRBJ2-1,NA,few
TGTGCCAGCAGTGGGGCGGGAGGTGGCAATGAGCAGTTCTTC,CASSGAGGGNEQFF,TRBV2,TRBJ2-1,TRBD2,NA
TGCAGTGCTAGCGCCCCTTCTAGGTCGAGCTACAATGAGCAGTTCTTC,CSASAPSRSSYNEQFF,TRBV20-1,TRBJ2-1,NA,NA
TGCAGTGCTAGAGACCCTCATGTCCAGTACTTC,CSARDPHVQYF,TRBV20-1,TRBJ2-5,NA,few
TGTGCCAGCAGTTATGGGCGGGGCCCCTACGAGCAGTACTTC,CASSYGRGPYEQYF,TRBV19,TRBJ2-7,NA,NA
TGTGCCAGCAGCCCAGGGACTAGCGGCACCGGGGAGCTGTTTTTT,CASSPGTSGTGELFF,TRBV13,TRBJ2-2,TRBD2,NA
TGTGCCAGCAGCTTAACGGCAGGGGGCCTGGGAGGCACTGAGGCTTTCTTT,CASSLTAGGLGGTEAFF,TRBV7-8,TRBJ1-1,TRBD1,NA
TGCAGTGCTAGGACAGGGACCGGGGAGCTGTTTTTT,CSARTGTGELFF,TRBV20-1,TRBJ2-2,TRBD1,few
TGTGCCAGCATCGGTAGCGGGGCCTACGAGCAGTACTTC,CASIGSGAYEQYF,TRBV5-6,TRBJ2-7,TRBD2,once
TGCGCCAGCAGTGAGTCGGGGGGGATTGGAGCTTTCTTT,CASSESGGIGAFF,TRBV10-1,TRBJ1-1,NA,NA
TGCGCCAGCGGGGGACGGGGCGGGACTGAAGCTTTCTTT,CASGGRGGTEAFF,TRBV10-2,TRBJ1-1,NA,NA
TGTGCCAGCAGCCCAATTCATGGGGGGCGGAACACCGGGGAGCTGTTTTTT,CASSPIHGGRNTGELFF,TRBV7-8,TRBJ2-2,NA,many
TGTGCCAGCAGCTTAGCGCTTTATTACCCGGACAGGGGATTCCCCTACGAGCAGTACTTC,CASSLALYYPDRGFPYEQYF,TRBV7-6,TRBJ2-7,TRBD1,many
TGCGCCAGCAGCTTGGCCTCGGGGGTTGAAGCTTTCTTT,CASSLASGVEAFF,TRBV5-1,TRBJ1-1,NA,many
TGTGCCAGTTCCAGGGTCGGGGAAACAGATACGCAGTATTTT,CASSRVGETDTQYF,TRBV9,TRBJ2-3,NA,NA
TGTGCCATCAGTGAGTCGACTGGGCGGGAAAGGTCCTACGAGCAGTACTTC,CAISESTGRERSYEQYF,TRBV10-3,TRBJ2-7,NA,NA
TGTGCCAGCAGTTGGTCAGGGGCCACCTCCTACGAGCAGTACTTC,CASSWSGATSYEQYF,TRBV12-3/TRBV12-4,TRBJ2-7,NA,many
TGTGCCAGCAGCGAAGACAGGGTGAAGGTTTACACCTTC,CASSEDRVKVYTF,TRBV5-6,TRBJ1-2,TRBD1,many
TGCGCCAGCAGCCAAGCTCCGACAGGGGAGCAGTACTTC,CASSQAPTGEQYF,TRBV4-1,TRBJ2-7,TRBD1,many
TGTGCCAGCAGCAAGCTTAACCTCTCACCCCTCCACTTT,CASSKLNLSPLHF,TRBV11-2,TRBJ1-6,NA,few
TGTGCCAGCAGGGCAGGGGTCCTAATGACCTACGAGCAGTACTTC,CASRAGVLMTYEQYF,TRBV28,TRBJ2-7,NA,many
TGTGCCAGCAGCTTAGGGTGGCGGGAGGAAAAAGAGACCCAGTACTTC,CASSLGWREEKETQYF,TRBV11-3,TRBJ2-5,TRBD2,NA
TGCGCCAGCAGCTACGGACAGGGAGGAGATTCACCCCTCCACTTT,CASSYGQGGDSPLHF,TRBV5-1,TRBJ1-6,TRBD1,NA
TGTGCCAGCAGCGTCAGTGGCATTCAGTACTTC,CASSVSGIQYF,TRBV7-9,TRBJ2-4,NA,NA
TGTGCCAGTAGTACGGGGGCGAGTCAGCCCCAGCATTTT,CASSTGASQPQHF,TRBV19,TRBJ1-5,NA,few
TGTGCCAGCAGCTTAAGAGGGGGGGGGACAGGGATGGGGGAGCAGTTCTTC,CASSLRGGGTGMGEQFF,TRBV7-6,TRBJ2-1,TRBD1,NA
TGTGCCAGCAGCTTAACTGGGGGCAGGCAATATGGCTACACCTTC,CASSLTGGRQYGYTF,TRBV7-2,TRBJ1-2,NA,NA
TGTGCCAGCAGCTTAGGGCGGACAGGCTATGGCTACACCTTC,CASSLGRTGYGYTF,TRBV7-8,TRBJ1-2,TRBD1,NA
TGCGCCAGCAGCCAAGAAGAAGGGGCTTTATACGAGCAGTACTTC,CASSQEEGALYEQYF,TRBV4-1,TRBJ2-7,NA,many
TGTGCCAGCAGCGCCGCTAGCGGGGGTGAAGAGACCCAGTACTTC,CASSAASGGEETQYF,TRBV7-9,TRBJ2-5,TRBD2,NA
TGTGCCAGCAGCCTGACAGGGGCCTATGGCTACACCTTC,CASSLTGAYGYTF,TRBV12-3/TRBV12-4,TRBJ1-2,TRBD1,NA
TGTGCCAGCAGTTTTAGCAGGGGGCTTAGGGACACTGAAGCTTTCTTT,CASSFSRGLRDTEAFF,TRBV12-3/TRBV12-4,TRBJ1-1,TRBD1,many